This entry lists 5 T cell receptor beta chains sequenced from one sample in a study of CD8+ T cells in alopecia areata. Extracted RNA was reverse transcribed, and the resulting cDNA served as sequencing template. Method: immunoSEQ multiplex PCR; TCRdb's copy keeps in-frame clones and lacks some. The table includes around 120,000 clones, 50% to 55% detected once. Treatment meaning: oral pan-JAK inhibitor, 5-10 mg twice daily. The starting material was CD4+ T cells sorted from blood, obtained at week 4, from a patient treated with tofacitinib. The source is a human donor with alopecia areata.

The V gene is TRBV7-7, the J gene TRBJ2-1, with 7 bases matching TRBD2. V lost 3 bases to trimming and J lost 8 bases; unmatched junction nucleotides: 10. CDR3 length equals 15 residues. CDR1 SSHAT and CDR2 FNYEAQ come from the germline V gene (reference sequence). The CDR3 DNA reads TGTGCCAGCAGCTTTGGGGGGGGGTCCCGGGATGAGCAGTTCTTC. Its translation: CASSFGGGSRDEQFF.

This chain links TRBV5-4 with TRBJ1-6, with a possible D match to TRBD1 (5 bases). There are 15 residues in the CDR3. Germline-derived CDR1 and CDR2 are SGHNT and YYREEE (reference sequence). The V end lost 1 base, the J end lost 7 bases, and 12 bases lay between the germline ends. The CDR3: CASSLQGVGNSPLHF. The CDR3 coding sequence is TGTGCCAGCAGCTTGCAGGGAGTAGGGAATTCACCCCTCCACTTT.

The CDR3 protein is CSVELPPYEQYF. CDR3 DNA: TGCAGCGTTGAACTACCGCCCTACGAGCAGTACTTC. The chain links TRBV29-1 to TRBJ2-7; no definite D call. Germline lookup yields CDR1 SQVTM and CDR2 ANQGSEA. The CDR3 is 12 residues long. V gave up 2 bases and J gave up 2 bases, with 7 bases separating them.

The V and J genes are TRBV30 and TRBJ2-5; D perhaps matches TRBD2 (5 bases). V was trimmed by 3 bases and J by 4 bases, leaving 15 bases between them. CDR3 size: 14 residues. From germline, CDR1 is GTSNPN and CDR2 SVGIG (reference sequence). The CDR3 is CAWSRTGITETQYF. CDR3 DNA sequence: TGTGCCTGGAGCCGGACCGGGATCACAGAGACCCAGTACTTC. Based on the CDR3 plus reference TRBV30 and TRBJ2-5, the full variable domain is SQTIHQWPATLVQPVGSPLSLECTVEGTSNPNLYWYRQAAGRGLQLLFYSVGIGQISSEVPQNLSASRPQDRQFILSSKKLLLSDSGFYLCAWSRTGITETQYFGPGTRLLVL.

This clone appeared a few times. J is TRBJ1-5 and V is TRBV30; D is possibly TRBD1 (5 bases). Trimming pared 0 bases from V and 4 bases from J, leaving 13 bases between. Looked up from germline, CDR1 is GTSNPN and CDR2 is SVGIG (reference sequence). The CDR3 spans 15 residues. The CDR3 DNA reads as TGTGCCTGGAGTGTACCCCAGGGCCTAAATCAGCCCCAGCATTTT. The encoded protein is CAWSVPQGLNQPQHF.